Listed here are 20 T cell receptor beta chains from one sample, sequenced in a study of T-cell reconstitution after alpha-beta-depleted transplantation in children. TCRbeta library construction was performed incorporating unique molecular identifiers. TCRdb fed the PCR reads into MiXCR, producing one record per CDR3 protein. This sample yields around 680,000 distinct CDR3 sequences, of which roughly 17% are seen a single time; 1.1% belongs to the top ten. This material consisted of PBMCs from the stem cell graft donor, taken from the stem cell graft. The origin of the receptors is a human donor who donated a stem cell graft to a child with acute myeloid leukemia.

A note on this clonotype: This may arise from a read error, as a much more abundant clone is one base away. This chain uses TRBV6-5 with TRBJ1-5, with 7 bases aligning to TRBD1. This CDR3 has 14 residues. Germline CDR1 MNHEY, CDR2 SVGAGI. Trimming took 3 bases from V and 5 from J; bases not matched to a gene: 4. The CDR3 DNA sequence: TGTGCCAGCAGTTATGACAGGGCATATCAGCCCCAGCATTTT. Its protein product is CASSYDRAYQPQHF.

The V and J genes are TRBV6-4 and TRBJ2-1, with D unclear. CDR3 size: 16 residues. The germline V gene has CDR1 MRHNA and CDR2 SNTAGT. V was clipped by 2 bases and J by 6 bases, with 17 bases between them. The CDR3 is CASSDQITSGFNEQFF. The CDR3 DNA reads TGTGCCAGCAGTGACCAAATAACGTCAGGATTCAATGAGCAGTTCTTC.

This clonotype was counted at least ten times. The genes are TRBV6-5 and TRBJ2-5; unclear D gene. Trimming pared 2 bases from V and 6 bases from J, leaving 7 bases between. CDR3 length: 12 residues. Germline loops: CDR1 MNHEY, CDR2 SVGAGI. This CDR3 is CASSYGGKTQYF. In DNA form, the CDR3 reads TGTGCCAGCAGTTACGGTGGGAAGACCCAGTACTTC.

This chain uses TRBV18 with TRBJ2-3, with D perhaps assigned TRBD1 or TRBD2 (5 bases each). CDR1 and CDR2 from the germline V gene are KGHSH and LQKENI. V was shortened by 4 bases and J by 1 base, with 12 bases between the two germline ends. The CDR3 loop spans 15 amino acids. The CDR3 here is CASSHGTDRTDTQYF. The CDR3 DNA reads TGTGCCAGCTCACACGGGACGGACCGCACAGATACGCAGTATTTT. Supplemented by reference TRBV18 and TRBJ2-3, the full variable domain reads NAGVMQNPRHLVRRRGQEARLRCSPMKGHSHVYWYRQLPEEGLKFMVYLQKENIIDESGMPKERFSAEFPKEGPSILRIQQVVRGDSAAYFCASSHGTDRTDTQYFGPGTRLTVL.

This clonotype was detected a few times. The chain links TRBV12-3 or TRBV12-4 to TRBJ1-2, with a possible D match to TRBD1 (6 bases). Trimming removed 3 bases from V and 2 bases from J, with 13 bases in between. The CDR3 is 15 amino acids. CDR3 amino acids: CASSFAGVLNYGYTF. The CDR3 DNA follows: TGTGCCAGCAGTTTTGCAGGGGTTTTGAACTATGGCTACACCTTC.

This sequence joins TRBV5-8 and TRBJ2-2; no firm D call. CDR3 length: 12 amino acids. Per germline, CDR1 SGHTS and CDR2 YDEGEE. V lost 5 bases and J lost 6, with 8 bases in between. The CDR3 protein is CASRPSSGELFF. CDR3 coding DNA: TGTGCCAGCAGACCGTCATCCGGGGAGCTGTTTTTT.

The chain carries TRBV20-1 and TRBJ1-5; D remains ambiguous. Trimming cost V 6 bases and J 6 bases, with 18 bases left between them. The CDR3 is 14 residues long. Germline lookup yields CDR1 DFQATT and CDR2 SNEGSKA (reference sequence). The CDR3 sequence: CSAIPARPGQPQHF. CDR3 DNA sequence: TGCAGTGCCATCCCGGCCCGCCCGGGTCAGCCCCAGCATTTT.

A word on this clonotype: A read error may explain this, as a much larger clone is one base away. This chain connects TRBV6-5 to TRBJ2-3; possible D gene TRBD2, 6 bases. The V and J ends lost 8 bases and 1 base respectively, with 13 bases between them. CDR1 is MNHEY and CDR2 is SVGAGI in the germline V gene. The CDR3 covers 14 residues. As DNA, the CDR3 is TGTGCCAGCGGTTGGGCTAGCGGCACAGATACGCAGTATTTT. It is translated as CASGWASGTDTQYF.

This clonotype showed up many times. The chain joins TRBV12-3 or TRBV12-4 to TRBJ1-2, with D unresolved. This CDR3 has 12 residues. V was clipped by 1 base and J by 7 bases, with 7 bases between them. The CDR3 reads CASSLVNGGYTF. The DNA of the CDR3 is TGTGCCAGCAGTTTAGTCAACGGTGGCTACACCTTC.

The chain carries TRBV27 and TRBJ2-2, with a possible D match to TRBD1 (6 bases). This CDR3 has 16 residues. In germline, CDR1 is MNHEY, CDR2 SMNVEV (reference sequence). V lost 4 bases, J lost 10 bases, and 22 bases lay in between. The CDR3 reads CASSSKTVSSGAELFF. The CDR3 bases are TGTGCCAGCAGTTCCAAGACAGTGAGTTCAGGGGCGGAGCTGTTTTTT.

This clonotype was found many times. This sequence joins TRBV20-1 and TRBJ2-3; weak D call: TRBD1 (6 bases). This CDR3 has 15 amino acids. V was shortened by 4 bases and J by 2 bases, with 16 bases between the two germline ends. Germline V CDR1 and CDR2: DFQATT, SNEGSKA (reference sequence). The CDR3, as DNA: TGCAGTGCTATAACAGGGTTCATCCCCACAGATACGCAGTATTTT. Encoded protein: CSAITGFIPTDTQYF.

This clonotype was detected ten times or more. J is TRBJ2-3 and V is TRBV30; D remains ambiguous. Germline V gene data show CDR1 as GTSNPN and CDR2 as SVGIG (reference sequence). This CDR3 contains 11 residues. Trimming removed 0 bases at V and 6 bases at J, with 4 bases between. The chain's CDR3 is CAWSVRDTQYF. The CDR3 DNA reads as TGTGCCTGGAGTGTAAGGGATACGCAGTATTTT.

The rearrangement uses TRBV19 and TRBJ1-5; D might be TRBD1 (5 bases). The CDR3 has 15 amino acids. V lost 9 bases and J 6 bases, leaving 21 bases between the germline ends. Germline CDR1 LNHDA, CDR2 SQIVND (reference sequence). CDR3 DNA: TGTGCCAGCGGTGGAGGGACTACTTCGGGTCAGCCCCAGCATTTT. As protein: CASGGGTTSGQPQHF.

Many counts were recorded for this clonotype. The V gene is TRBV29-1, the J gene TRBJ2-4; the D is unclear. The CDR3 consists of 13 residues. Trimming left V 4 bases short and J 0 bases short, with 7 bases between. Germline values: CDR1 SQVTM, CDR2 ANQGSEA. Here the CDR3 DNA reads TGCAGCGTTGCGGGCCGAGCCAAAAACATTCAGTACTTC. Protein: CSVAGRAKNIQYF.

This clonotype was seen ten or more times. This CDR3 reads CSVWGRNQPQHF. CDR3 DNA: TGCAGTGTATGGGGTAGGAATCAGCCCCAGCATTTT. The J gene is TRBJ1-5, the V gene TRBV20-1, with D uncertain. This CDR3 is built from 12 residues. CDR1 and CDR2 from the germline V gene are DFQATT and SNEGSKA (reference sequence). V was trimmed by 7 bases and J by 4 bases, leaving 11 bases between them.

The chain recombines TRBV27 with TRBJ2-5, with D perhaps TRBD1 (6 bases). Trimming removed 7 bases at V and 5 bases at J, with 14 bases between. The CDR3 has 13 amino acids. CDR1 MNHEY and CDR2 SMNVEV come from the germline V gene (reference sequence). In DNA, the CDR3 is TGTGCCAGCACGGCAGGGGTAGGGGAGACCCAGTACTTC. Its protein product is CASTAGVGETQYF.

The chain carries TRBV24-1 and TRBJ2-1; D may be TRBD1 (6 bases). The CDR3 runs to 15 residues. Trimming removed 2 bases from V and 5 bases from J, with 12 bases in between. Germline V gene lookup returns CDR1 KGHDR and CDR2 SFDVKD. The CDR3 DNA reads as TGTGCCACCAGTGATTCTTGGGGGCCGGACAATGAGCAGTTCTTC. Its protein product is CATSDSWGPDNEQFF.

The chain recombines TRBV7-9 with TRBJ1-5; TRBD1 matches at 7 bases. Germline V gene data show CDR1 as SEHNR and CDR2 as FQNEAQ (reference sequence). V gave up 1 base and J gave up 4 bases; unmatched junction bases: 4. The CDR3 is 15 amino acids. CDR3 DNA sequence: TGTGCCAGCAGCTTAGGAGGGACAGCTAATCAGCCCCAGCATTTT. Its protein product is CASSLGGTANQPQHF.

In its sample, this clonotype was seen many times. The chain couples TRBV4-3 to TRBJ1-1, with a weak D call TRBD1 (6 bases). This CDR3 has 14 residues. Germline V gene data show CDR1 as LGHNA and CDR2 as YSLEER. Between the trimmed V and J ends, which lost 1 base and 3 bases, there was a span of 9 bases. The CDR3 spells CASSQGQADTEAFF. The CDR3 nucleotides are TGCGCCAGCAGCCAAGGACAGGCCGACACTGAAGCTTTCTTT.

In its sample, this clonotype was seen many times. The genes are TRBV12-3 or TRBV12-4 and TRBJ2-5; the match to TRBD2 covers 7 bases. Trimming cost V 7 bases and J 5 bases; bases outside gene matches: 7. This CDR3 has 13 amino acids. CDR3 region: CASTEMGGETQYF. The CDR3 DNA sequence: TGTGCCAGCACCGAAATGGGGGGGGAGACCCAGTACTTC.